This TCR beta chain was documented in a study of cytomegalovirus exposure and HLA in healthy donors. Study-wide results and limits: Altogether, 150 to 200 TCR beta chains were recorded as cytomegalovirus-associated.

To note about this clone: The target antigen is unknown.

Both 60 Vbeta primers and 13 Jbeta primers went into the PCR. Sequencing was performed with immunoSEQ multiplex PCR; in TCRdb, only in-frame clones are kept and a portion is missing. The sample consists of 200,000 to 250,000 clones, more than 75% of them appearing once. The CDR3 spans 18 residues. From germline, CDR1 is SGHDT and CDR2 YYEEEE. V lost 4 bases, J lost 2 bases, and 13 bases stayed unmatched. The chain carries TRBV5-6 and TRBJ2-1, with 9 bases matching TRBD2. This receptor was taken from a human donor in good health. The sample taken for sequencing was PBMCs. The CDR3 loop reads CASSPPLPGLAAYNEQFF. As DNA, the CDR3 is TGTGCCAGCAGCCCACCACTTCCGGGACTAGCCGCCTACAATGAGCAGTTCTTC.